This T cell receptor (beta chain) was identified during a study of blood T cell repertoires in COVID-19. Study-wide context: Acute and convalescent COVID-19 samples came from the United States, Italy and Spain.

From germline, CDR1 is MDHEN and CDR2 SYDVKM. With 4 bases removed from V and 6 bases from J, the gap between germline ends came to 14 bases. CDR3 length equals 14 residues. Produced via immunoSEQ multiplex PCR; TCRdb's table is partial and in-frame only. The data hold 120,000 or so clones, with almost 70% observed a single time. The TCR was taken from a woman aged 70-85 years with acute or convalescent COVID-19. Sequenced: peripheral blood. The V call is TRBV28, the J call TRBJ2-3; maybe TRBD2 (5 bases). This CDR3 reads CASSSGTTKDTQYF. CDR3 coding DNA: TGTGCCAGCAGTTCGGGAACAACCAAGGATACGCAGTATTTT.